One T cell receptor (beta chain) is described in this entry. Its specificity is not known. The data were obtained in a study of T cell repertoires in cytomegalovirus infection. TCRdb reprocessed the reads via MiXCR and lists one record per CDR3 protein. The sample consists of about 83,000 distinct CDR3 sequences, 40% to 50% of them appearing once. Study-wide results and caveats: People with CMV and the relevant HLA were identified by cumulative public TCR beta family frequency. HLA-C-restricted CMV clonotypes gave the most frequent clonotype in two of eight donors.

The CDR3 covers 17 residues. Trimming pared 3 bases from V and 2 bases from J, leaving 18 bases between. Specimen: CD8+ T cells from cultured PBMCs, collected from culture after CMV antigen stimulation. The receptor was isolated from a human donor in good health (CMV status not recorded). Some clones in this sample may be carry-over from other donors' samples. The genes are TRBV12-3 or TRBV12-4 and TRBJ2-3; D might be TRBD1 or TRBD2, each matching 5 bases. Here the CDR3 reads CASSLPPGRGPTDTQYF. For the CDR3, the DNA is TGTGCCAGCAGTTTGCCTCCCGGAAGGGGACCCACAGATACGCAGTATTTT.